The sequence of this T cell receptor (beta chain) was determined in a study of control samples from healthy donors and cancer patients. Germline values: CDR1 MNHEY, CDR2 SMNVEV (reference sequence). The CDR3 extends over 13 amino acids. Trimming cost V 3 bases and J 9 bases, with 12 bases left between them. Clones were read by immunoSEQ multiplex PCR, and TCRdb kept only the in-frame ones, dropping some. The sample contains around 84,000 clones, roughly 82% of which appear only once. The chain joins TRBV27 to TRBJ2-1; D is perhaps TRBD1 or TRBD2 (5 bases each). The receptor was derived from a man between 60 and 75 years old with head and neck cancer. The material sequenced was PBMCs. CDR3 nucleotides: TGTGCCAGCAGTTTGGGGGAGTTGGTTGAGCAGTTCTTC. It specifies CASSLGELVEQFF.